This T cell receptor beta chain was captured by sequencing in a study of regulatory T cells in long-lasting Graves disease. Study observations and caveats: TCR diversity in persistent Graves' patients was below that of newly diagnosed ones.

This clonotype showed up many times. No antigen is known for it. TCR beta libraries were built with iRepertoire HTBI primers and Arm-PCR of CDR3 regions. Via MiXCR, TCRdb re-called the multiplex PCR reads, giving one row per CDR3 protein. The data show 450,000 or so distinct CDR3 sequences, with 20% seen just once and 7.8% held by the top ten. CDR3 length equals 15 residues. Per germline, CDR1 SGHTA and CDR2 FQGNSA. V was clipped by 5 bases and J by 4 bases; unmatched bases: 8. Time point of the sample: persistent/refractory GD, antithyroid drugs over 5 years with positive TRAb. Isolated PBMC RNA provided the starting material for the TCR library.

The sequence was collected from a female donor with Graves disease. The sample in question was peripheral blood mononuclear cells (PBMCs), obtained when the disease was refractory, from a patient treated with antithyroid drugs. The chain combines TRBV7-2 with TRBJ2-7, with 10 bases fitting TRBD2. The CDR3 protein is CASSAAGTSDYEQYF. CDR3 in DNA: TGTGCCAGCAGCGCCGCCGGGACTAGCGATTACGAGCAGTACTTC.